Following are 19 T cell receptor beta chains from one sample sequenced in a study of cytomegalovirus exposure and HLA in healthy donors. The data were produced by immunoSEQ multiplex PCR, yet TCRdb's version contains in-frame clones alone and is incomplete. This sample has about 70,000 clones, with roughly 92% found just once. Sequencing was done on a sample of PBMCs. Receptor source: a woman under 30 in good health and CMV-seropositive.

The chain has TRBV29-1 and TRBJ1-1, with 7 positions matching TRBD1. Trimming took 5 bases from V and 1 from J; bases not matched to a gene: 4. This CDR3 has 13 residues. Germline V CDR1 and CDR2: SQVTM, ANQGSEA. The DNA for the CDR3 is TGCAGCGTTTACGGGACAGCGAACACTGAAGCTTTCTTT. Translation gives CSVYGTANTEAFF. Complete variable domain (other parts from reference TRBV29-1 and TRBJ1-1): SAVISQKPSRDICQRGTSLTIQCQVDSQVTMMFWYRQQPGQSLTLIATANQGSEATYESGFVIDKFPISRPNLTFSTLTVSNMSPEDSSIYLCSVYGTANTEAFFGQGTRLTVV.

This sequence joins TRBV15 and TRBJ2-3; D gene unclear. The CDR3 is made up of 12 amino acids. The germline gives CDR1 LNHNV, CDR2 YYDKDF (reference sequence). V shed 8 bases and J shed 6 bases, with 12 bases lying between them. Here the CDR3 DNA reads TGTGCCACCTTGCGGTTCGGGGATACGCAGTATTTT. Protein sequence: CATLRFGDTQYF.

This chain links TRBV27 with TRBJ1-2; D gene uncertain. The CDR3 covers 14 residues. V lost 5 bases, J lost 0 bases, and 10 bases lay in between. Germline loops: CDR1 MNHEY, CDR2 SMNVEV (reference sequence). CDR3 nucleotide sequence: TGTGCCAGCAGTCTAGGAGTTTCTAACTATGGCTACACCTTC. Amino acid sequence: CASSLGVSNYGYTF.

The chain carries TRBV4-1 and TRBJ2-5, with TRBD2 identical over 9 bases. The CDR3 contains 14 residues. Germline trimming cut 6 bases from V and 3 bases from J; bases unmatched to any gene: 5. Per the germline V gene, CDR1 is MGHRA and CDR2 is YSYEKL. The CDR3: CASRNSGSEETQYF. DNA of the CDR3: TGCGCCAGCAGGAATAGCGGGAGTGAAGAGACCCAGTACTTC.

The CDR3 DNA sequence: TGTGCCAGCAGAGCGGTTCGGAGGGTCGGGGGTGGCTACACCTTC. Amino acid sequence: CASRAVRRVGGGYTF. The rearrangement joins TRBV6-1 to TRBJ1-2, with D perhaps TRBD1 (5 bases). Germline CDR1 MNHNS, CDR2 SASEGT. The CDR3 spans 15 residues. V lost 6 bases to trimming and J lost 7 bases, with 21 bases between them.

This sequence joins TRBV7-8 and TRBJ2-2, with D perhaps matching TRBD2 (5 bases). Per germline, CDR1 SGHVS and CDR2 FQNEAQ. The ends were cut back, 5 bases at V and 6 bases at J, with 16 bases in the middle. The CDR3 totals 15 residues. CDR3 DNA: TGTGCCAGCAGCCGAAGCTGGACTGGCCCCGGGGAGCTGTTTTTT. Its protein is CASSRSWTGPGELFF. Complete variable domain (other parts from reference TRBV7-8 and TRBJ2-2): GAGVSQSPRYKVAKRGQDVALRCDPISGHVSLFWYQQALGQGPEFLTYFQNEAQLDKSGLPSDRFFAERPEGSVSTLKIQRTQQEDSAVYLCASSRSWTGPGELFFGEGSRLTVL.

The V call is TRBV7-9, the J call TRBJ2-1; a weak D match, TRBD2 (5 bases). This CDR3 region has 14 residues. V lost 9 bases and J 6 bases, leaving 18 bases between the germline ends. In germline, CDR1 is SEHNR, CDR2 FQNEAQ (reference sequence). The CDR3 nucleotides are TGTGCCAGGGCCTACGGCGGGTCCAGCAATGAGCAGTTCTTC. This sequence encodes CARAYGGSSNEQFF. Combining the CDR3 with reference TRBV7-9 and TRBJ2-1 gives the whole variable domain DTGVSQNPRHKITKRGQNVTFRCDPISEHNRLYWYRQTLGQGPEFLTYFQNEAQLEKSRLLSDRFSAERPKGSFSTLEIQRTEQGDSAMYLCARAYGGSSNEQFFGPGTRLTVL.

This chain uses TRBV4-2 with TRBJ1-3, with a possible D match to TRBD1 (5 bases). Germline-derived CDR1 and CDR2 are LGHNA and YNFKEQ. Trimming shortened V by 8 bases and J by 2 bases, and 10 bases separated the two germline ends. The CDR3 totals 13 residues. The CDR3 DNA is TGTGCCAGCCGGCAGGGTGCTGGAAACACCATATATTTT. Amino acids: CASRQGAGNTIYF.

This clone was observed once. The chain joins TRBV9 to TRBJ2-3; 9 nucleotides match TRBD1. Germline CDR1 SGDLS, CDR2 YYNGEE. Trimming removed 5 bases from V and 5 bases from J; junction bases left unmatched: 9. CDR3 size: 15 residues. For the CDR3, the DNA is TGTGCCAGCAGTGCCTCCGGGACAGGGCGAGATACGCAGTATTTT. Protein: CASSASGTGRDTQYF.

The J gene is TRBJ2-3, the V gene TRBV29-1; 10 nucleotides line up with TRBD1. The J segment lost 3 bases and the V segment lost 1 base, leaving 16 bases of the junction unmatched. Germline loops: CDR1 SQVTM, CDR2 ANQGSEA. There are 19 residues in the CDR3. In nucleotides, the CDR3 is TGCAGCGTTGAAGTGAGGATTCCCACCAGACAGGGGGCTACAGATACGCAGTATTTT. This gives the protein CSVEVRIPTRQGATDTQYF.

In DNA form, the CDR3 reads TGTGCCTGGAATCAGAGGACAGATACGCAGTATTTT. Its protein product is CAWNQRTDTQYF. This chain joins TRBV30 and TRBJ2-3; D gene unclear. V lost 4 bases to trimming and J lost 3 bases, with 8 bases between them. Per the germline V gene, CDR1 is GTSNPN and CDR2 is SVGIG (reference sequence). The CDR3 consists of 12 residues.

The CDR3 DNA reads as TGTGCCAGCAGCCAAGTGGGGCAAAACTATGGCTACACCTTC. Translated, it gives CASSQVGQNYGYTF. The chain links TRBV4-2 to TRBJ1-2; weak D call: TRBD1 (5 bases). The CDR3 length is 14 residues. Germline values: CDR1 LGHNA, CDR2 YNFKEQ. Between the trimmed V and J ends, which lost 1 base and 2 bases, there was a span of 8 bases.

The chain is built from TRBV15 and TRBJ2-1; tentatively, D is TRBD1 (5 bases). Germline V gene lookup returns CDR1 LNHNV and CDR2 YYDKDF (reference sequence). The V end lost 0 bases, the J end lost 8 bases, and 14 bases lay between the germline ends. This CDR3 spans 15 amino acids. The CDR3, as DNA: TGTGCCACCAGCAGAGATGTGGCAGCCAGGGATGAGCAGTTCTTC. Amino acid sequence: CATSRDVAARDEQFF.

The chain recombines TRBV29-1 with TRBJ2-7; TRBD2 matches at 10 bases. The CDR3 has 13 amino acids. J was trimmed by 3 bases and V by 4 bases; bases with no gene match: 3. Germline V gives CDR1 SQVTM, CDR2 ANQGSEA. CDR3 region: CSVGTSGNYEQYF. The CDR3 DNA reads TGCAGCGTTGGGACTAGCGGAAACTACGAGCAGTACTTC.

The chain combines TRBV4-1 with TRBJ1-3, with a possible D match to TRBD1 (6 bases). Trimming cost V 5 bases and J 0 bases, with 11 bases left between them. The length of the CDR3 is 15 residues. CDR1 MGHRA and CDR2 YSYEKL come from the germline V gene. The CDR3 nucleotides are TGCGCCAGCAGCGAGGGACACGTCTCTGGAAACACCATATATTTT. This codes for CASSEGHVSGNTIYF.

The CDR3: CASSLWDRGYGYTF. The DNA of the CDR3 is TGTGCCAGCAGCCTATGGGACAGGGGCTATGGCTACACCTTC. This sequence joins TRBV7-9 and TRBJ1-2; 10 nucleotides line up with TRBD1. Germline lookup yields CDR1 SEHNR and CDR2 FQNEAQ (reference sequence). The CDR3 runs 14 residues. V shed 5 bases and J 4 bases; nucleotides not matched to a gene: 4. The complete variable domain, with remaining parts taken from reference TRBV7-9 and TRBJ1-2, reads DTGVSQNPRHKITKRGQNVTFRCDPISEHNRLYWYRQTLGQGPEFLTYFQNEAQLEKSRLLSDRFSAERPKGSFSTLEIQRTEQGDSAMYLCASSLWDRGYGYTFGSGTRLTVV.

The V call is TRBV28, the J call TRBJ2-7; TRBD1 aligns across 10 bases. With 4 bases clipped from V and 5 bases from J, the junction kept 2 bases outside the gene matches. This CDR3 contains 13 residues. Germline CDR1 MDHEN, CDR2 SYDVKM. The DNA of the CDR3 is TGTGCCAGCAGTTGGGGACAGGGGAACGAGCAGTACTTC. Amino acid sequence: CASSWGQGNEQYF.

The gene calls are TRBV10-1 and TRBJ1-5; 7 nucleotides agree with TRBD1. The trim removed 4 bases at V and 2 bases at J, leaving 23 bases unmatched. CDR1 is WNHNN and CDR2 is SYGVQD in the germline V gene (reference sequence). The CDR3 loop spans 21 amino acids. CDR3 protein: CASSAWPQGKVRVGGNQPQHF. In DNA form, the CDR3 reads TGCGCCAGCAGTGCCTGGCCACAGGGGAAGGTAAGGGTTGGGGGCAATCAGCCCCAGCATTTT.

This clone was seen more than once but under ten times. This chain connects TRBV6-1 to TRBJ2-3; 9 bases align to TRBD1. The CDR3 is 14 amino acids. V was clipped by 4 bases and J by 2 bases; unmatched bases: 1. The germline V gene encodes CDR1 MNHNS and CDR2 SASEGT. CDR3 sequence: CASSGTGDTDTQYF. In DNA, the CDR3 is TGTGCCAGCAGTGGGACAGGGGACACAGATACGCAGTATTTT.